Described below is a single TCR beta chain sequence and its context. The sample belongs to a study of blood T cell repertoires in COVID-19. As for the study in general: In each case, the material was cDNA or gDNA derived from T cells, B-cell-depleted T cells, or PBMCs.

CDR3 length: 14 amino acids. V lost 2 bases and J 3 bases, leaving 8 bases between the germline ends. Germline CDR1 is SNHLY and CDR2 is FYNNEI. As originally analysed: Researchers report that nucleated cell counts were estimated from reference gene primer amplification. The method was immunoSEQ multiplex PCR; TCRdb's version includes in-frame clones alone and lacks a portion of them. That table gives V, J and clone size, and the DNA gave D and trimming. The table has about 300,000 clones, nearly 90% seen once. Sequenced sample: peripheral blood. The TCR was taken from a man younger than 35 with active or convalescent COVID-19. The chain carries TRBV2 and TRBJ1-5; weak D call: TRBD1 (6 bases). CDR3 sequence: CASSETGFNQPQHF. The CDR3 nucleotides read TGTGCCAGCAGTGAAACAGGGTTCAATCAGCCCCAGCATTTT.